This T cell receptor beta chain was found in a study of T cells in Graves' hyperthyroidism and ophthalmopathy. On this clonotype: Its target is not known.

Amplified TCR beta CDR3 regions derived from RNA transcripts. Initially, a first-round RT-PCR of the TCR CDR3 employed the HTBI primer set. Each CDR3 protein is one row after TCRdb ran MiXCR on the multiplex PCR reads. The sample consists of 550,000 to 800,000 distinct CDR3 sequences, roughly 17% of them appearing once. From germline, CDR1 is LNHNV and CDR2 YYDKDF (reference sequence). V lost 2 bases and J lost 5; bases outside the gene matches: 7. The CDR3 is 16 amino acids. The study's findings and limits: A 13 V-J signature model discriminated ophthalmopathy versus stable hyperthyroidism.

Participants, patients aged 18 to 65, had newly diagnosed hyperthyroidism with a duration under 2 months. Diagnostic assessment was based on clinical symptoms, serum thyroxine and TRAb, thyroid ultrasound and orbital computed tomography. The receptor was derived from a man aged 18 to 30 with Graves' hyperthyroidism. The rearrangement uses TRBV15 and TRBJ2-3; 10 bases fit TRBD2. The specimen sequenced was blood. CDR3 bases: TGTGCCACCAGCAGAACAATAGCGGGAGGAGAAGATACGCAGTATTTT. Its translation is CATSRTIAGGEDTQYF. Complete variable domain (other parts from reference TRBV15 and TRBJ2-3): DAMVIQNPRYQVTQFGKPVTLSCSQTLNHNVMYWYQQKSSQAPKLLFHYYDKDFNNEADTPDNFQSRRPNTSFCFLDIRSPGLGDTAMYLCATSRTIAGGEDTQYFGPGTRLTVL.